This T cell receptor beta chain was identified during a study of human thymus T cells. Study-wide results and caveats: Blood and thymic repertoires both appeared biased in V and J gene usage.

Turning to this clone: Its antigen remains unidentified.

The study used thymus tissue resected during corrective heart surgery. The method was immunoSEQ multiplex PCR; TCRdb's version includes in-frame clones alone and lacks a portion of them. Of approximately 70,000 clones in the sample, roughly 95% are singletons; the top ten hold around 0.03%. CDR3 length equals 13 residues. The germline V gene encodes CDR1 SQVTM and CDR2 ANQGSEA. The sequence was obtained from a girl less than two years old with a congenital heart defect but otherwise immunologically healthy. The chain uses TRBV29-1 and TRBJ2-1; TRBD1 aligns across 7 bases. The sequenced material came from thymus tissue. The CDR3 DNA sequence: TGCAACGATCAGAGGGGGCTCGATAATGAGCAGTTCTTC. Its translation is CNDQRGLDNEQFF.